Shown below are 24 T cell receptor beta chains from a single sample sequenced in a study of blood T cell repertoires in COVID-19. Using immunoSEQ multiplex PCR, the repertoire was profiled, and TCRdb retains in-frame clones only, with some absent. The sample has about 76,000 clones, about 85% seen once. The sample consisted of peripheral blood. These receptors were collected from a man between 60 and 70 years old with COVID-19, enrolled during active disease.

The chain combines TRBV6-6 with TRBJ2-7; D gene ambiguous. CDR3 length: 16 amino acids. Germline V gene data show CDR1 as MNHNY and CDR2 as SVGAGI (reference sequence). V was shortened by 0 bases and J by 0 bases, with 12 bases between the two germline ends. The DNA of the CDR3 is TGTGCCAGCAGTTACTCGAGTATCCTAAGCTCCTACGAGCAGTACTTC. The encoded protein is CASSYSSILSSYEQYF.

This chain links TRBV7-2 with TRBJ2-3; unclear D gene. V was shortened by 5 bases and J by 4 bases, with 7 bases between the two germline ends. This CDR3 contains 12 residues. Germline lookup yields CDR1 SGHTA and CDR2 FQGNSA. This CDR3 reads CASSLPADTQYF. For the CDR3, the DNA is TGTGCCAGCAGCCTCCCAGCAGATACGCAGTATTTT.

The J gene is TRBJ1-5, the V gene TRBV2; maybe TRBD1 (5 bases). CDR1 is SNHLY and CDR2 is FYNNEI in the germline V gene. This CDR3 region has 14 residues. The V gene lost 5 bases and the J gene lost 4 bases, with 12 bases spanning the gap. As DNA, the CDR3 is TGTGCCAGCAGTACCGGGGGAGGGAATCAGCCCCAGCATTTT. This codes for CASSTGGGNQPQHF.

The rearrangement uses TRBV14 and TRBJ2-5, with 8 bases identical to TRBD1. Germline V gene lookup returns CDR1 SGHDN and CDR2 FVKESK. This CDR3 contains 15 residues. V lost 1 base and J lost 5; bases outside the gene matches: 6. CDR3 sequence (DNA): TGTGCCAGCAGCCAAGTTAGCGACAGGGGCGAGACCCAGTACTTC. It codes for CASSQVSDRGETQYF.

This clone appeared a single time. In DNA, the CDR3 is TGTGCCAGCAGTCAGACAGATGTGAATGAAAAACTGTTTTTT. Translated: CASSQTDVNEKLFF. The V and J genes are TRBV28 and TRBJ1-4; D may be TRBD1 (5 bases). The germline CDR1 and CDR2 sequences are MDHEN and SYDVKM. There are 14 residues in the CDR3. Trimming cost V 5 bases and J 5 bases, with 12 bases left between them.

The chain carries TRBV3-1 (or the pseudogene TRBV3-2) and TRBJ2-3, with D perhaps matching TRBD1 (5 bases). Germline values: CDR1 LGHDT, CDR2 YNNKEL (reference sequence). The CDR3 extends over 17 amino acids. V was pared by 0 bases and J by 0 bases, with 13 bases between. The CDR3 here is CASSQDRGRASTDTQYF. CDR3 nucleotides: TGTGCCAGCAGCCAAGATCGAGGCAGGGCGAGCACAGATACGCAGTATTTT.

The chain recombines TRBV5-1 with TRBJ1-2; D unclear. The CDR3 is made up of 13 amino acids. V shed 0 bases and J shed 2 bases, with 5 bases lying between them. The V gene's germline CDR1 is SGHRS and CDR2 YFSETQ. The CDR3 loop is CASSLDENYGYTF. Written as DNA, the CDR3 is TGCGCCAGCAGCTTGGACGAGAACTATGGCTACACCTTC.

A single count supports this clone. V gene TRBV9 combines with J gene TRBJ1-2, with a tentative D call TRBD1 (6 bases). The V end was cut by 0 bases, the J end by 7 bases, with 10 bases between. Per germline, CDR1 SGDLS and CDR2 YYNGEE. The CDR3 has 13 residues. CDR3: CASSVGRGRGYTF. In DNA, the CDR3 is TGTGCCAGCAGCGTAGGCAGGGGCCGTGGCTACACCTTC.

This clone was detected only a few times. The chain carries TRBV6-1 and TRBJ1-2, with 8 bases fitting TRBD1. This CDR3 region has 15 residues. Germline CDR1 reads MNHNS; CDR2 reads SASEGT. Losses at the gene ends were 0 bases for V and 7 bases for J; bases not matched to a gene: 7. The chain's CDR3 is CASSEAGRGLGGYTF. DNA of the CDR3: TGTGCCAGCAGTGAAGCTGGCAGGGGGCTTGGTGGCTACACCTTC.

The chain has TRBV20-1 and TRBJ2-1; D remains unclear. The germline V gene has CDR1 DFQATT and CDR2 SNEGSKA (reference sequence). The CDR3 length is 10 residues. V gave up 1 base and J gave up 10 bases, with 5 bases separating them. CDR3 in amino acids: CSARGSEQFF. CDR3 bases: TGCAGTGCTAGAGGGAGCGAGCAGTTCTTC.

The V call is TRBV5-4, the J call TRBJ2-3; maybe TRBD2 (5 bases). Trimming pared 0 bases from V and 1 base from J, leaving 15 bases between. In germline, CDR1 is SGHNT, CDR2 YYREEE (reference sequence). The CDR3 contains 17 residues. The CDR3 sequence: CASSLELASSGTDTQYF. The CDR3, as DNA: TGTGCCAGCAGCTTGGAACTCGCTAGCTCGGGCACAGATACGCAGTATTTT.

V usage is TRBV12-3 or TRBV12-4 and J usage is TRBJ2-1, with D unresolved. Trimming removed 5 bases at V and 12 bases at J, with 11 bases between. The CDR3 covers 11 residues. The CDR3 nucleotides are TGTGCCAGCAGTCTTGCCGAGAGGCAGTTCTTC. Amino acid sequence: CASSLAERQFF.

The chain is built from TRBV30 and TRBJ2-1, with D unclear. The germline gives CDR1 GTSNPN, CDR2 SVGIG (reference sequence). The CDR3 extends over 11 amino acids. V gave up 2 bases and J gave up 7 bases, with 6 bases separating them. The CDR3, as DNA: TGTGCCTGGAGTCAGGCGAATGAGCAGTTCTTC. Its translation is CAWSQANEQFF.

V gene TRBV6-1 combines with J gene TRBJ1-1; TRBD1 aligns across 9 bases. The V and J ends lost 2 bases and 4 bases, in that order; junction bases with no gene match: 5. Germline V gives CDR1 MNHNS, CDR2 SASEGT. This CDR3 spans 15 amino acids. CDR3 residues: CASSESRTGATEAFF. The CDR3 coding sequence is TGTGCCAGCAGTGAATCAAGGACAGGGGCCACTGAAGCTTTCTTT.

The chain joins TRBV30 to TRBJ1-1, with D perhaps TRBD1 (6 bases). CDR1 and CDR2 from the germline V gene are GTSNPN and SVGIG (reference sequence). V was shortened by 2 bases and J by 3 bases, with 19 bases between the two germline ends. The CDR3 has 16 residues. CDR3 bases: TGTGCCTGGAGTACCACCGTGGGGCAGGGGTACACTGAAGCTTTCTTT. This codes for CAWSTTVGQGYTEAFF.

The chain employs TRBV28 and TRBJ2-1; D might be TRBD1 (5 bases). Germline V gene lookup returns CDR1 MDHEN and CDR2 SYDVKM. The CDR3 spans 15 residues. V was cut by 7 bases and J by 0 bases, with 13 bases left in between. The CDR3 DNA reads TGTGCCAGCAATACAGGACACCGCTCCTACAATGAGCAGTTCTTC. This codes for CASNTGHRSYNEQFF.

Here the CDR3 reads CAISGLSGTANTGELFF. For the CDR3, the DNA is TGTGCCATCAGTGGTTTGTCGGGGACAGCGAACACCGGGGAGCTGTTTTTT. The chain carries TRBV10-3 and TRBJ2-2; 7 nucleotides match TRBD1. The V gene end was trimmed by 4 bases and the J gene end by 0 bases; junction bases not matched to a gene: 8. CDR3 length: 17 residues. Germline V gene data show CDR1 as ENHRY and CDR2 as SYGVKD.

This clone was found once. The gene calls are TRBV6-4 and TRBJ2-2; TRBD2 matches 9 bases. From germline, CDR1 is MRHNA and CDR2 SNTAGT. V shed 8 bases and J 6 bases; nucleotides not matched to a gene: 16. The CDR3 has 17 residues. The CDR3 protein is CASASVVVRGGPGELFF. Written as DNA, the CDR3 is TGTGCCAGCGCCTCCGTAGTGGTGCGGGGGGGCCCCGGGGAGCTGTTTTTT.

This chain connects TRBV5-1 to TRBJ2-1, with D perhaps matching TRBD2 (6 bases). Germline CDR1 SGHRS, CDR2 YFSETQ. V dropped 5 bases and J dropped 15 bases, with 15 bases sitting between them. The CDR3 is made up of 11 amino acids. CDR3 loop: CASSLWGDGFF. CDR3 DNA: TGCGCCAGCAGTCTATGGGGGGACGGGTTCTTC.

The chain combines TRBV5-1 with TRBJ1-4, with D perhaps matching TRBD1 (5 bases). The CDR3 consists of 14 residues. Germline CDR1 reads SGHRS; CDR2 reads YFSETQ. The ends were cut back, 6 bases at V and 4 bases at J, with 13 bases in the middle. For the CDR3, the DNA is TGCGCCAGCAATCAGGGAGGGTTTAATGAAAAACTGTTTTTT. This sequence encodes CASNQGGFNEKLFF.

The chain has TRBV20-1 and TRBJ1-2; D gene unclear. CDR3 size: 11 residues. The V end lost 0 bases, the J end lost 8 bases, and 7 bases lay between the germline ends. CDR1 and CDR2 from the germline V gene are DFQATT and SNEGSKA (reference sequence). The CDR3 nucleotides are TGCAGTGCTAGAGATAAGCGGGGCTACACCTTC. Encoded protein: CSARDKRGYTF.

CDR3 region: CASSPGQANYGYTF. As DNA, the CDR3 is TGTGCCAGCAGTCCGGGACAGGCTAACTATGGCTACACCTTC. This chain connects TRBV28 to TRBJ1-2; 8 bases match TRBD1. This CDR3 has 14 amino acids. V lost 5 bases and J lost 0; bases outside the gene matches: 2. Germline CDR1 is MDHEN and CDR2 is SYDVKM.

The chain recombines TRBV24-1 with TRBJ2-1; 7 positions match TRBD1. Unmatched junction bases numbered 12, after V lost 3 bases and J lost 8 bases. Per germline, CDR1 KGHDR and CDR2 SFDVKD. The CDR3 totals 16 residues. As DNA, the CDR3 is TGTGCCACCAGTGATCCCACAGGGGAACGACTGTATGAGCAGTTCTTC. As protein: CATSDPTGERLYEQFF.

The chain is built from TRBV6-4 and TRBJ2-2; 7 nucleotides line up with TRBD1. J was trimmed by 4 bases and V by 5 bases; bases with no gene match: 7. Per the germline V gene, CDR1 is MRHNA and CDR2 is SNTAGT. The CDR3 loop spans 15 amino acids. The CDR3 bases are TGTGCCAGCAGTCCACAGGGGTACGGCACCGGGGAGCTGTTTTTT. Translation gives CASSPQGYGTGELFF.